The 18 T cell receptor beta chains listed next were all sequenced from one sample in a study of shared clonotypes between healthy human individuals. Sequencing used immunoSEQ multiplex PCR; TCRdb keeps in-frame clones, though not all of them. The sample carries roughly 1 million clones, approximately 80% recorded once. What was sequenced was memory CD4+ T cells from PBMCs. Subset defined: CD45RA-negative fraction. These receptors were collected from a man between 18 and 29 years old in good health. Some clones in this sample may be carry-over from other donors' samples.

The rearrangement links TRBV10-3 to TRBJ1-1; no reliable D call. CDR3 size: 14 residues. The germline V gene has CDR1 ENHRY and CDR2 SYGVKD. Trimming cost V 11 bases and J 0 bases, with 16 bases left between them. CDR3 in amino acids: CASTQVELNTEAFF. Written as DNA, the CDR3 is TGTGCCTCGACGCAAGTTGAGTTGAACACTGAAGCTTTCTTT.

This sequence joins TRBV7-3 and TRBJ2-3; 14 bases are shared with TRBD2. Germline lookup yields CDR1 SGHTA and CDR2 FQGTGA. V was clipped by 5 bases and J by 4 bases; unmatched bases: 5. The CDR3 contains 16 residues. The DNA of the CDR3 is TGTGCCAGCAGCCGGGGACTAGCGGGAGAGGCAGATACGCAGTATTTT. It codes for CASSRGLAGEADTQYF.

Details on this clone: The sample holds other DNA sequences that translate to the same CDR3. J is TRBJ2-5 and V is TRBV20-1; no firm D call. The CDR3 is 10 residues long. Germline V gives CDR1 DFQATT, CDR2 SNEGSKA (reference sequence). Trimming shortened V by 5 bases and J by 1 base, and 2 bases separated the two germline ends. DNA of the CDR3: TGCAGTGCTCGCCAAGAGACCCAGTACTTC. Its translation is CSARQETQYF.

The V call is TRBV30, the J call TRBJ1-2; 12 bases align to TRBD1. CDR3 size: 12 residues. V lost 8 bases to trimming and J lost 13 bases; unmatched junction nucleotides: 11. Germline loops: CDR1 GTSNPN, CDR2 SVGIG (reference sequence). The CDR3 loop is CAAGTGGSVGTF. In DNA form, the CDR3 reads TGTGCCGCCGGGACAGGGGGCTCCGTCGGCACCTTC.

The chain is built from TRBV18 and TRBJ1-2; D is perhaps TRBD1 (6 bases). The CDR3 covers 16 residues. V lost 0 bases to trimming and J lost 8 bases, with 19 bases between them. Germline-derived CDR1 and CDR2 are KGHSH and LQKENI. CDR3: CASSPPESRGLLGYTF. DNA for the CDR3: TGTGCCAGCTCACCACCGGAAAGCAGGGGACTGTTAGGCTACACCTTC.

J is TRBJ2-3 and V is TRBV29-1, with 7 bases matching TRBD1. The CDR3 loop spans 13 amino acids. V shed 1 base, J shed 4 bases, and the junction held 2 bases outside the gene matches. The germline CDR1 and CDR2 sequences are SQVTM and ANQGSEA. CDR3 protein: CSVEAQGSDTQYF. The CDR3 DNA is TGCAGCGTTGAAGCACAGGGGTCAGATACGCAGTATTTT.

This chain connects TRBV11-2 to TRBJ1-2, with unresolved D. The CDR3 is made up of 13 amino acids. With 3 bases removed from V and 4 bases from J, the gap between germline ends came to 9 bases. Germline V lookup: CDR1 SGHAT, CDR2 FQNNGV. CDR3 nucleotide sequence: TGTGCCAGCAGCTTCGTGCGAAGCTATGGCTACACCTTC. Translating gives CASSFVRSYGYTF.

A remark on this clone: Other DNA sequences in this sample translate to the same CDR3. The chain carries TRBV27 and TRBJ1-3; TRBD1 is a possible D gene (6 bases). Looked up from germline, CDR1 is MNHEY and CDR2 is SMNVEV (reference sequence). The CDR3 has 15 residues. Between the trimmed V and J ends, which lost 6 bases and 0 bases, there was a span of 12 bases. CDR3 sequence (DNA): TGTGCCAGCAGACGACAGGCGGGCTCTGGAAACACCATATATTTT. This encodes CASRRQAGSGNTIYF.

The table lists this clone with a few counts. J is TRBJ1-1 and V is TRBV11-2; D is possibly TRBD1 (5 bases). There are 15 residues in the CDR3. Germline V lookup: CDR1 SGHAT, CDR2 FQNNGV. The V and J ends lost 2 bases and 4 bases respectively, with 14 bases between them. The CDR3: CASSLFPERGTEAFF. The CDR3 region has the DNA TGTGCCAGCAGCTTATTCCCAGAGAGGGGCACTGAAGCTTTCTTT.

The chain links TRBV2 to TRBJ2-5; a weak D match, TRBD2 (6 bases). Per the germline V gene, CDR1 is SNHLY and CDR2 is FYNNEI. V dropped 9 bases and J dropped 5 bases, with 22 bases sitting between them. This CDR3 has 15 residues. The CDR3 DNA is TGTGCCAGTTGGTCTGTCGCCGGGAGTAGCGAGACCCAGTACTTC. As protein: CASWSVAGSSETQYF.

The chain has TRBV19 and TRBJ1-2; tentatively, D is TRBD1 (6 bases). V was shortened by 6 bases and J by 1 base, with 24 bases between the two germline ends. CDR1 and CDR2 (germline): LNHDA, SQIVND (reference sequence). This CDR3 has 18 amino acids. The CDR3 DNA sequence: TGTGCCAGTAGCAAAACAGGGCCCCGTGGCGAGGGTAACTATGGCTACACCTTC. This sequence encodes CASSKTGPRGEGNYGYTF.

The chain joins TRBV4-3 to TRBJ1-6; D might be TRBD1 (5 bases). The germline gives CDR1 LGHNA, CDR2 YSLEER. V was trimmed by 3 bases and J by 8 bases, leaving 11 bases between them. The CDR3 length is 14 residues. The CDR3 DNA is TGCGCCAGCAGCCACGACAGAGGGGATTCACCCCTCCACTTT. As protein: CASSHDRGDSPLHF.

The chain carries TRBV6-1 and TRBJ2-6; D perhaps matches TRBD1 (6 bases). V lost 4 bases and J 5 bases, leaving 18 bases between the germline ends. CDR1 and CDR2 from the germline V gene are MNHNS and SASEGT. The length of the CDR3 is 17 residues. CDR3 sequence (DNA): TGTGCCAGCAGTGGGCGAACAGGGCGAGAGAGGGCCAACGTCCTGACTTTC. Its protein product is CASSGRTGRERANVLTF.

The chain recombines TRBV11-2 with TRBJ2-7; 9 positions match TRBD1. The CDR3 length is 16 residues. Germline CDR1 SGHAT, CDR2 FQNNGV. Trimming cost V 6 bases and J 6 bases; bases outside gene matches: 15. CDR3: CASRNLLRDRVGEQYF. As DNA, the CDR3 is TGTGCCAGCAGGAATCTTCTTCGGGACAGGGTTGGCGAGCAGTACTTC.

The gene calls are TRBV2 and TRBJ1-2; TRBD1 agrees at 10 bases. The junction had 3 bases not matched to a gene; V was cut back by 3 bases and J by 8 bases. Germline lookup yields CDR1 SNHLY and CDR2 FYNNEI. The CDR3 totals 13 residues. CDR3 loop: CASSETGGVGYTF. The CDR3 DNA follows: TGTGCCAGCAGTGAGACAGGGGGCGTAGGCTACACCTTC.

Worth noting for this clone: The same CDR3 arises from other DNA sequences in this sample as well. The chain joins TRBV18 to TRBJ2-3, with D possibly being TRBD1 (5 bases). Trimming left V 3 bases short and J 3 bases short, with 7 bases between. Germline CDR1 and CDR2: KGHSH and LQKENI. This CDR3 is 13 amino acids long. CDR3: CASSPPGTDTQYF. CDR3 nucleotide sequence: TGTGCCAGCTCACCCCCAGGGACAGATACGCAGTATTTT.

The sample holds a few counts of this clone. This chain connects TRBV7-9 to TRBJ2-1; no clear D. CDR1 and CDR2 (germline): SEHNR, FQNEAQ (reference sequence). The CDR3 length is 13 residues. V was trimmed by 6 bases and J by 6 bases, leaving 12 bases between them. The CDR3 nucleotides read TGTGCCAGCAGGCGGACGGACGCCAATGAGCAGTTCTTC. Its translation: CASRRTDANEQFF.

Notes on this clone: This specimen includes other DNA sequences encoding the same CDR3. The chain is built from TRBV28 and TRBJ2-1; the D is unclear. Germline V CDR1 and CDR2: MDHEN, SYDVKM. The CDR3 runs 13 residues. The V end was cut by 6 bases, the J end by 0 bases, with 6 bases between. DNA for the CDR3: TGTGCCAGCAGCCTGCCCTCCTACAATGAGCAGTTCTTC. Translated, it gives CASSLPSYNEQFF.